The table lists the clone carrying this T cell receptor beta chain with a count of one. Original handling: Amplified reference gene primers provided the basis for estimating nucleated cell counts. The table came from immunoSEQ multiplex PCR; TCRdb's copy has only in-frame clones and leaves some out. V, J and clone size were drawn from that table, and D and trimming were deduced from the DNA. The sample gives some 64,000 clones, about 80% of which show up once; less than 25% is in the top ten. These data belong to a study of blood T cell repertoires in COVID-19. About the research overall: COVID-19 samples from acute and convalescent phases originated in the United States, Italy and Spain. The analysed material was cDNA or gDNA that came from T cells, B-cell-depleted T cells, or PBMCs.

The material sequenced was peripheral blood. The clonotype comes from a man at least 80 years old with active or convalescent COVID-19.

CDR3 DNA: TGTGCCAGCTCACCGGACAGGGTCTATGGCTACACCTTC. Translated, it gives CASSPDRVYGYTF. The V gene is TRBV18, the J gene TRBJ1-2; 8 positions agree with TRBD1. J gave up 4 bases and V 3 bases, and 1 base lay outside the gene matches. This CDR3 region has 13 residues. Germline V CDR1 and CDR2: KGHSH, LQKENI.